The rows below give T cell receptor beta chains drawn from one sample of a study of T cell responses to AZD1222 COVID-19 vaccine. Method: immunoSEQ multiplex PCR; TCRdb's copy keeps in-frame clones and lacks some. The table records about 150,000 clones, roughly 91% of them present only once. This specimen was peripheral blood, taken on day 0 of AZD1222 vaccination. The receptors shown here come from an adult in good health. The CDR3 runs from the conserved cysteine through the conserved F or W. The D gene is left open where the match is weak. For some rows the clone size is stated as once, few or many, or as a class when expanded; others skip it.

D gene,V gene,clone size,J gene,CDR3 protein,CDR3 DNA
NA,TRBV24-1,NA,TRBJ2-2,CATSKTGTNTGELFF,TGTGCCACCAGTAAAACAGGGACCAACACCGGGGAGCTGTTTTTT
NA,TRBV5-4,NA,TRBJ2-3,CASSLEVASTDTQYF,TGTGCCAGCAGCTTGGAGGTCGCTAGCACAGATACGCAGTATTTT
NA,TRBV6-5,NA,TRBJ1-2,CASLNRDGYTF,TGTGCCAGCTTGAACAGAGATGGCTACACCTTC
NA,TRBV5-6,NA,TRBJ1-2,CASSSTGTQFKNGYTF,TGTGCCAGCAGCTCTACCGGGACCCAATTCAAGAATGGCTACACCTTC
NA,TRBV7-9,NA,TRBJ1-5,CASSFSGVHQPQHF,TGTGCCAGCAGCTTCTCCGGCGTCCATCAGCCCCAGCATTTT
NA,TRBV7-2,NA,TRBJ1-4,CASSLAHGLTNEKLFF,TGTGCCAGCAGCTTAGCGCATGGATTAACTAATGAAAAACTGTTTTTT
NA,TRBV4-3,NA,TRBJ2-2,CASSTSRDFLTGELFF,TGCGCCAGCAGCACCTCCCGGGACTTCCTCACCGGGGAGCTGTTTTTT
TRBD1,TRBV5-1,once,TRBJ1-1,CASNRQGETEAFF,TGCGCCAGCAACAGACAGGGAGAGACTGAAGCTTTCTTT
TRBD2,TRBV15,NA,TRBJ2-7,CATRSGLVGGEQYF,TGTGCCACCAGGTCGGGACTAGTAGGAGGCGAGCAGTACTTC
NA,TRBV27,NA,TRBJ2-1,CASSMWVVSSYNEQFF,TGTGCCAGCAGTATGTGGGTGGTGAGCTCCTACAATGAGCAGTTCTTC
NA,TRBV7-9,NA,TRBJ1-2,CASSLAGGGYGYTF,TGTGCCAGCAGCTTAGCGGGGGGTGGTTATGGCTACACCTTC
NA,TRBV11-2,NA,TRBJ1-2,CASSLSLLQGDGYTF,TGTGCCAGCAGCTTATCGTTGTTACAGGGAGATGGCTACACCTTC
NA,TRBV28,NA,TRBJ1-1,CASSLLGTTEAFF,TGTGCCAGCAGTTTACTGGGCACCACTGAAGCTTTCTTT
NA,TRBV28,NA,TRBJ2-7,CASSLEAGSYRYEQYF,TGTGCCAGCAGTTTAGAGGCGGGATCTTATCGCTACGAGCAGTACTTC
NA,TRBV14,NA,TRBJ2-3,CASSQEGRGDIKQYF,TGTGCCAGCAGCCAAGAGGGGAGAGGAGACATAAAGCAGTATTTT
TRBD2,TRBV14,NA,TRBJ2-1,CASSPGGGLYNEQFF,TGTGCCAGCAGCCCGGGCGGGGGACTTTACAATGAGCAGTTCTTC
NA,TRBV12-3/TRBV12-4,NA,TRBJ2-1,CASSLADEQFF,TGTGCCAGCAGTCTAGCAGATGAGCAGTTCTTC
NA,TRBV5-1,NA,TRBJ2-2,CASSFRGRSNTGELFF,TGCGCCAGCAGCTTCCGCGGTCGGTCGAACACCGGGGAGCTGTTTTTT
TRBD1,TRBV5-6,NA,TRBJ1-1,CASSLTDREKAFF,TGTGCCAGCAGCCTGACGGACAGGGAAAAGGCTTTCTTT
NA,TRBV10-2,NA,TRBJ2-7,CASSESIGESSYEQYF,TGCGCCAGCAGTGAGTCGATTGGAGAGAGCTCCTACGAGCAGTACTTC
NA,TRBV4-1,NA,TRBJ1-1,CASSQGGAFSSGTEAFF,TGCGCCAGCAGCCAAGGTGGGGCTTTCTCTTCGGGGACTGAAGCTTTCTTT
TRBD1,TRBV5-1,few,TRBJ1-2,CASSFDREFYGYTF,TGCGCCAGCAGCTTCGACAGGGAATTCTATGGCTACACCTTC
TRBD1,TRBV28,NA,TRBJ1-2,CASRTTGRGYTF,TGTGCCAGCAGGACGACAGGGCGCGGCTACACCTTC
TRBD2,TRBV5-1,NA,TRBJ2-1,CASSLSTSGSNEQFF,TGCGCCAGCAGCTTGTCGACTAGCGGGTCCAATGAGCAGTTCTTC
NA,TRBV27,once,TRBJ1-6,CASSFSWDPNSPLHF,TGTGCCAGCAGTTTCTCATGGGACCCCAATTCACCCCTCCACTTT
NA,TRBV6-5,NA,TRBJ2-5,CASKGNQETQYF,TGTGCCAGCAAGGGCAACCAAGAGACCCAGTACTTC
NA,TRBV7-6,NA,TRBJ1-1,CASRGTGGTEAFF,TGTGCCAGCAGGGGGACCGGGGGGACTGAAGCTTTCTTT
NA,TRBV15,NA,TRBJ2-7,CATSSGRGGPGTYEQYF,TGTGCCACCAGCAGTGGACGAGGAGGCCCAGGCACCTACGAGCAGTACTTC